The 4 T cell receptor beta chains listed next were all sequenced from one sample in a study of blood T cells in healthy people across ages. It was with a sample-barcoded 5' primer and a J-beta primer mix that a second PCR of roughly 7 to 12 cycles was run. TCRdb itself ran the 5' RACE reads through MiXCR, one entry per CDR3 protein. The sample contains approximately 800,000 distinct CDR3 sequences, around 25% of which appear only once. This same sample was also taken into another study, of T cells of mothers and their children.

The sample consisted of blood. These receptors were taken from a boy aged 10-17 years in good health.

This clonotype was detected a few times. The rearrangement links TRBV5-1 to TRBJ2-5; D may match TRBD1 or TRBD2 (6 bases each). Trimming took 3 bases from V and 2 from J, leaving 14 bases between them. The CDR3 loop spans 15 amino acids. Germline CDR1 reads SGHRS; CDR2 reads YFSETQ. The CDR3 sequence: CASSWGDNAQETQYF. CDR3 nucleotides: TGCGCCAGCAGCTGGGGGGACAACGCTCAAGAGACCCAGTACTTC.

CDR3 nucleotide sequence: TGTGCCAGCAGCTCTTCTCCTTTCGGACAGGCGATATTCGGTTCTGGGGCCAACGTCCTGACTTTC. Translated: CASSSSPFGQAIFGSGANVLTF. This chain connects TRBV11-2 to TRBJ2-6; 7 bases match TRBD1. CDR3 length equals 22 residues. V lost 4 bases and J lost 1; bases outside the gene matches: 22. CDR1 is SGHAT, CDR2 FQNNGV, per germline.

This rearrangement joins TRBV7-2 to TRBJ2-5, with 13 bases fitting TRBD2. The last part of the DNA fits TRBJ2-7 better; the J call may be wrong. Germline CDR1 SGHTA, CDR2 FQGNSA. This CDR3 has 16 amino acids. The DNA of the CDR3 is TGTGCCAGCAGCCCTGGGACTAGCGGGAATTCCTACGAGCAGTACTTC. It is translated as CASSPGTSGNSYEQYF.

The chain uses TRBV7-8 and TRBJ1-4; possible D gene TRBD1, 5 bases. Trimming left V 5 bases short and J 3 bases short, with 19 bases between. The CDR3 contains 17 residues. From germline, CDR1 is SGHVS and CDR2 FQNEAQ. Here the CDR3 reads CASSPRGEGMANEKLFF. CDR3 DNA sequence: TGTGCCAGCAGCCCACGAGGGGAGGGAATGGCTAATGAAAAACTGTTTTTT. The full variable domain, in which reference TRBV7-8 and TRBJ1-4 provide the parts outside the CDR3, is GAGVSQSPRYKVAKRGQDVALRCDPISGHVSLFWYQQALGQGPEFLTYFQNEAQLDKSGLPSDRFFAERPEGSVSTLKIQRTQQEDSAVYLCASSPRGEGMANEKLFFGSGTQLSVL.